Listed below are T cell receptor beta chains from one sample, sequenced in a study of OX40 agonist ivuxolimab in advanced cancers. Data came from immunoSEQ multiplex PCR; TCRdb stores just in-frame clones and leaves some out. The sample contains roughly 75,000 clones, around 84% of which appear only once. The sequencing here drew on CD4+ or CD8+ T cells sorted from blood, taken in a trial of the OX40 agonist ivuxolimab. The receptors here all came from an adult with an advanced solid tumor such as melanoma, head and neck, liver or kidney cancer. Both conserved end residues are part of each CDR3. The D gene is left open where the match is weak. Size is omitted from some rows. Given values are once, few, many or a class for expanded clones.

TRBJ1-6,TRBV18,NA,NA,TGTGCCAGCTCACCACTCGGTAGCTCCTATAATTCACCCCTCCACTTT,CASSPLGSSYNSPLHF
TRBJ2-3,TRBV11-2,TRBD2,once,TGTGCCAGCAGCTTAGTGGGCGGGGGATCCACAGATACGCAGTATTTT,CASSLVGGGSTDTQYF
TRBJ1-4,TRBV6-5,NA,NA,TGTGCCAGCAAAATCGGTGCTCCGGGTGAAAAACTGTTTTTT,CASKIGAPGEKLFF
TRBJ2-7,TRBV27,NA,NA,TGTGCCAGCAGTTTACGCTTCAGGGGCGAGCAGTACTTC,CASSLRFRGEQYF
TRBJ2-6,TRBV27,NA,once,TGTGCCAGCAAGAAGGGCAGCTCTGGGGCCAACGTCCTGACTTTC,CASKKGSSGANVLTF
TRBJ2-5,TRBV9,NA,NA,TGTGCCAGCAGCCCCGGCAGCAACACAGGTTCGGCCCAGTACTTC,CASSPGSNTGSAQYF
TRBJ1-2,TRBV7-9,TRBD1,once,TGTGCCAGCAGCCCACCGGGACAGACATATGGCTACACCTTC,CASSPPGQTYGYTF
TRBJ1-1,TRBV2,NA,NA,TGTGCCAGCAGTGGGGGATGGGGGCTCAACACTGAAGCTTTCTTT,CASSGGWGLNTEAFF
TRBJ2-7,TRBV7-8,TRBD1,medium-sized,TGTGCCAGCAGCTTTACCGGGACAGCATACGAGCAGTACTTC,CASSFTGTAYEQYF
TRBJ2-3,TRBV7-3,NA,NA,TGTGCCAGCCGGGGAGGGGGAGGAGCAGATACGCAGTATTTT,CASRGGGGADTQYF
TRBJ2-1,TRBV6-5,NA,NA,TGTGCCAGCAGTTATCTTTCGACAGCCAATGAGCAGTTCTTC,CASSYLSTANEQFF
TRBJ2-5,TRBV2,NA,NA,TGTGCCAGCAGTGAAGAAGAGACCCAGTACTTC,CASSEEETQYF
TRBJ1-2,TRBV11-1,NA,NA,TGTGCCAGCAGCGCCGGACCGAGCTACACCTTC,CASSAGPSYTF
TRBJ1-2,TRBV30,NA,few,TGTGCCTGGATTACGGGTCCTCGTGGCTACACCTTC,CAWITGPRGYTF
TRBJ1-1,TRBV4-1,NA,NA,TGCGCCAGCAGTCGGGATAATGAAGCTTTCTTT,CASSRDNEAFF
TRBJ1-4,TRBV6-4,NA,few,TGTGCCAGCAGTGAGGACGTTGGAGAAAAACTGTTTTTT,CASSEDVGEKLFF
TRBJ2-7,TRBV11-3,NA,few,TGTGCCAGCAGCTTCGTGGACTCCTCCTACGAGCAGTACTTC,CASSFVDSSYEQYF
TRBJ2-2,TRBV2,NA,NA,TGTGCCAGCATCGACAGGAACACCGGGGAGCTGTTTTTT,CASIDRNTGELFF
TRBJ1-2,TRBV18,TRBD1,NA,TGTGCCAGCTCACCCATCGGGACAGGGGTCTCCCTCTACTATGGCTACACCTTC,CASSPIGTGVSLYYGYTF
TRBJ2-1,TRBV7-6,NA,NA,TGTGCCAGCAGCTTCCAGGGAGCGAGCTCCTACAATGAGCAGTTCTTC,CASSFQGASSYNEQFF
TRBJ1-3,TRBV19,NA,NA,TGTGCCAGTAGTATCTCTGGCCTTTTCTCTGGAAACACCATATATTTT,CASSISGLFSGNTIYF
TRBJ1-1,TRBV7-9,NA,NA,TGTGCCAGCAGCCTCTCCGGGACGAACACTGAAGCTTTCTTT,CASSLSGTNTEAFF
TRBJ1-2,TRBV5-5,NA,NA,TGTGCCAGCAGCTTGCCGGGAAACTATGGCTACACCTTC,CASSLPGNYGYTF
TRBJ2-2,TRBV11-2,TRBD1,NA,TGTGCCAGCAGTTCTACCCGGATGGACAGGGGTAGCACCGGGGAGCTGTTTTTT,CASSSTRMDRGSTGELFF
TRBJ1-2,TRBV2,TRBD1,once,TGTGCCAGCAGTGACGGACAGGGGATCTATGGCTACACCTTC,CASSDGQGIYGYTF
TRBJ2-7,TRBV6-1,NA,NA,TGTGCCAGCACTCAATGGGGGGATAGCTCCTACGAGCAGTACTTC,CASTQWGDSSYEQYF
TRBJ2-1,TRBV6-6,NA,few,TGTGCCAGCAGTTCAACAGGGTTCTGGGATGGGCAGTTCTTC,CASSSTGFWDGQFF
TRBJ1-3,TRBV7-9,NA,NA,TGTGCCAGCAGCTTGGTCAGGGACGGAAACACCATATATTTT,CASSLVRDGNTIYF
TRBJ2-7,TRBV21-1,NA,NA,TGTGCCAGCAGCAAAGCCAGGAACTCCTACGAGCAGTACTTC,CASSKARNSYEQYF